These T cell receptor beta chains were read from a single sample in a study of blood T cell repertoires in COVID-19. Clones were sequenced by immunoSEQ multiplex PCR, and TCRdb holds only the in-frame ones, with some missing. The table includes about 260,000 clones, more than 75% detected once. The sample was peripheral blood. These receptors were obtained from a woman aged 40 to 55 who had recovered from COVID-19. Both conserved end residues are trimmed from each CDR3. A D gene is named only where the DNA matches it firmly.

v_call: TRBV2; d_call: NA; j_call: TRBJ1-5; cdr3_aa: ASSEWGGRSNQPQH
v_call: TRBV9; d_call: NA; j_call: TRBJ1-1; cdr3_aa: ASSVEGRETEAF
v_call: TRBV9; d_call: NA; j_call: TRBJ2-1; cdr3_aa: ASSVVGAFMF
v_call: TRBV5-6; d_call: NA; j_call: TRBJ1-2; cdr3_aa: ASSLWRLGGYGYT
v_call: TRBV5-4; d_call: TRBD2; j_call: TRBJ2-3; cdr3_aa: ASSRTREAVDTQY
v_call: TRBV27; d_call: TRBD2; j_call: TRBJ2-2; cdr3_aa: ASSTPGGVSGELF
v_call: TRBV6-5; d_call: TRBD1; j_call: TRBJ1-6; cdr3_aa: ASSLDRVYNSPLH
v_call: TRBV5-5; d_call: NA; j_call: TRBJ2-7; cdr3_aa: ASSFSGVPYEQY
v_call: TRBV30; d_call: NA; j_call: TRBJ1-6; cdr3_aa: AWLDRYFNSPLH
v_call: TRBV2; d_call: NA; j_call: TRBJ2-7; cdr3_aa: ASSVPVKTYEQY
v_call: TRBV30; d_call: NA; j_call: TRBJ2-3; cdr3_aa: AWSSGSDTQY
v_call: TRBV13; d_call: NA; j_call: TRBJ2-7; cdr3_aa: ASSPRGQRAKNEQY
v_call: TRBV3-1/TRBV3-2; d_call: TRBD1; j_call: TRBJ1-2; cdr3_aa: ASSQDWTGGIGYT
v_call: TRBV11-2; d_call: NA; j_call: TRBJ1-2; cdr3_aa: ASSLDGTRSGGYT
v_call: TRBV28; d_call: TRBD2; j_call: TRBJ2-1; cdr3_aa: ASSFPSLAGVSYNEQF
v_call: TRBV19; d_call: NA; j_call: TRBJ2-2; cdr3_aa: ASRQDRNTGELF
v_call: TRBV11-2; d_call: TRBD1; j_call: TRBJ1-2; cdr3_aa: ASSFGTGGSYGYT
v_call: TRBV11-2; d_call: NA; j_call: TRBJ1-6; cdr3_aa: ASSLVGARVGSPLH
v_call: TRBV13; d_call: TRBD1; j_call: TRBJ1-5; cdr3_aa: ASSSGTGGQPQH
v_call: TRBV27; d_call: TRBD1; j_call: TRBJ1-1; cdr3_aa: ASRGQAMNTEAF
v_call: TRBV15; d_call: NA; j_call: TRBJ1-4; cdr3_aa: ATSRYGQHEKLF
v_call: TRBV6-5; d_call: TRBD1; j_call: TRBJ1-2; cdr3_aa: ASSYSGTGHYGYT
v_call: TRBV5-6; d_call: TRBD1; j_call: TRBJ1-1; cdr3_aa: ASSPRQGWGTEAF
v_call: TRBV2; d_call: NA; j_call: TRBJ1-2; cdr3_aa: ASRRQEFYGYT
v_call: TRBV15; d_call: TRBD2; j_call: TRBJ2-4; cdr3_aa: ATSRDGTRGGNIQY
v_call: TRBV2; d_call: TRBD1; j_call: TRBJ1-2; cdr3_aa: ASSLGQGFYYGYT
v_call: TRBV14; d_call: TRBD1; j_call: TRBJ1-1; cdr3_aa: ASRRIGTENTEAF
v_call: TRBV7-2; d_call: NA; j_call: TRBJ2-3; cdr3_aa: ASSLRRSGTDTQY
v_call: TRBV2; d_call: TRBD1; j_call: TRBJ1-5; cdr3_aa: ASSDGDRVYSNQPQH
v_call: TRBV24-1; d_call: TRBD1; j_call: TRBJ1-3; cdr3_aa: ATSDPLGQGNTIY
v_call: TRBV6-5; d_call: TRBD1; j_call: TRBJ2-7; cdr3_aa: ASSYVGQGTEQY
v_call: TRBV27; d_call: TRBD1; j_call: TRBJ1-6; cdr3_aa: ASSPTGQGSPLH
v_call: TRBV11-2; d_call: TRBD1; j_call: TRBJ1-6; cdr3_aa: ASSLGWGQHYNSPLH
v_call: TRBV6-2/TRBV6-3; d_call: NA; j_call: TRBJ1-2; cdr3_aa: ASSYLVAGQYT
v_call: TRBV18; d_call: NA; j_call: TRBJ2-4; cdr3_aa: ASSPAQGLSGDIQY
v_call: TRBV7-9; d_call: TRBD2; j_call: TRBJ2-5; cdr3_aa: ASSLSGAQETQY